This section outlines one T cell receptor beta chain sequence together with its context. Other DNA sequences of this sample code for an identical CDR3. All donors were healthy HIV-negative adults lacking recent acute infections or vaccinations. V lost 2 bases and J lost 3, with 3 bases in between. CDR1 is KGHSH, CDR2 LQKENI, per germline. The CDR3 is 12 amino acids. The data are from a study of shared clonotypes between healthy human individuals. Assay used: immunoSEQ multiplex PCR; TCRdb lists only in-frame clones, some missing. The sample carries roughly 1,600,000 clones, 98% recorded once. This TCR derives from a man aged 25-40 years in good health. V and J are TRBV18 and TRBJ2-3; D unresolved. The sequencing sample was made of naive CD4+ T cells sorted from blood. Subset defined: CD45RA+ positively selected. The CDR3 reads CASSPVTDTQYF. Here the CDR3 DNA reads TGTGCCAGCTCACCAGTTACAGATACGCAGTATTTT.